The subject of this entry is one T cell receptor (beta chain). No antigen is known for it. The researchers produced TCR beta cDNA from around 500 ng total RNA with a constant-region primer. TCR beta libraries came from three nested multiplex PCR rounds using slightly modified ARM-PCR. Primers for the first two PCR rounds were TRBV1-TRBV30 forward primers and a C-beta reverse primer (around 10 cycles per round). MiXCR, applied by TCRdb to the multiplex PCR reads, yields one record per CDR3 protein. The sample lists some 190,000 distinct CDR3 sequences; about 82% were seen once. This CDR3 contains 16 residues. The germline V and J ends were trimmed by 0 bases and 1 base, with 13 bases remaining between them. CDR1 is SGHRS and CDR2 is YFSETQ in the germline V gene. Unsorted bulk tissue (about 19-33 mg) underwent RNA and DNA co-extraction. Resection treated the patients' primary liver carcinoma. These data come from a study of tumor-infiltrating lymphocytes in primary liver carcinoma. Study as a whole: Each of the growths was stage T1-T3 N0M0, extending 4.2 to 10 cm across. Findings and limits, study-wide: Among top clones, only about 7.5-24% appeared in all five tumor regions. Paired tumor-adjacent and tumor-blood samples overlapped less than tumor region pairs did.

The sequence was obtained from a man between 40 and 49 years old with primary liver carcinoma and hepatitis B virus infection. The rearrangement joins TRBV5-1 to TRBJ1-1; no clear D. The sequenced sample was tumor tissue from primary liver carcinoma. The DNA for the CDR3 is TGCGCCAGCAGCTTGGTCCCGGTAATCGCGAACACTGAAGCTTTCTTT. Its protein is CASSLVPVIANTEAFF. The full variable domain, with the rest looked up from reference TRBV5-1 and TRBJ1-1, is KAGVTQTPRYLIKTRGQQVTLSCSPISGHRSVSWYQQTPGQGLQFLFEYFSETQRNKGNFPGRFSGRQFSNSRSEMNVSTLELGDSALYLCASSLVPVIANTEAFFGQGTRLTVV.